A single TCR beta chain is shown here with its context. Its antigen is still unknown. Data came from immunoSEQ multiplex PCR; TCRdb stores just in-frame clones and leaves some out. The data contain 25,000 to 30,000 clones, approximately 90% of them singletons. The data were obtained in a study of T cells in localized non-small cell lung cancer. Study outcomes and limitations: Uninvolved adjacent lung had the highest recorded T cell clonality, with tumor below it. Across samples, adjacent lung featured a median 57 of the top 100 tumor clones.

CDR1 and CDR2 from the germline V gene are SGHVS and FNYEAQ. This CDR3 contains 14 residues. The V gene lost 4 bases and the J gene lost 5 bases, with 14 bases spanning the gap. The sequencing here drew on peripheral blood, taken before any cancer treatment. The source of this sequence is a female donor aged 60 or older with stage III squamous cell lung carcinoma. This chain links TRBV7-6 with TRBJ2-5, with a possible D match to TRBD1 (6 bases). CDR3 region: CASSSGAVGETQYF. The CDR3 bases are TGTGCCAGCAGCTCAGGGGCAGTAGGGGAGACCCAGTACTTC.